The clone carrying this TCR beta chain came up once. Antigen specificity is unknown. The data belong to a study of Ad26.COV2.S vaccination and SARS-CoV-2 variants. Study summary: COV1001, an Ad26.COV2.S trial, supplied this vaccine-arm donor. Whole-study findings and limits: Vaccinated and placebo-treated recipients had similar non-spike TCR breadth.

Regarding treatment: roughly 19 received Ad26.COV2.S at low or high dose, single or two shots; about 5 received placebo; per-sample allocation not given. Sampling happened 63 days after the first vaccine or placebo injection. The study used a vaccine consisting of an Ad26 vector that expressed Wuhan-strain SARS-CoV-2 spike. The table came from immunoSEQ multiplex PCR; TCRdb's copy has only in-frame clones and leaves some out. The sample shows 430,000 or so clones, about 93% of them seen only once. Specimen: peripheral blood, collected in a trial of Ad26.COV2.S vaccine versus placebo. The TCR was taken from a person aged 18-65 years who received the Ad26.COV2.S COVID-19 vaccine or a placebo.

DNA of the CDR3: TGTGCCAGCAGTTTGCGCTCCTTAGGGTACGAGCAGTACTTC. As protein: CASSLRSLGYEQYF. V is TRBV27 and J is TRBJ2-7; D is unclear. Trimming stripped 3 bases from V and 4 bases from J, with 13 bases between. The germline V gene has CDR1 MNHEY and CDR2 SMNVEV (reference sequence). CDR3 length: 14 residues.